Described below is a single T cell receptor beta chain sequence and its context. Its specificity is not known. The data belong to a study of T cell repertoires in cytomegalovirus infection. One entry per CDR3 protein results from TCRdb running MiXCR on the reads. The sample consists of tens of thousands of distinct CDR3 sequences, approximately 20% of them appearing once. V shed 0 bases and J shed 0 bases, with 12 bases lying between them. There are 16 residues in the CDR3. Germline V lookup: CDR1 SGHVS, CDR2 FQNEAQ. The sample consisted of CD8+ T cells from cultured PBMCs, taken from culture after CMV antigen stimulation. This TCR was recovered from a human donor in good health (CMV status not recorded). Some clones in this sample may be carry-over from other donors' samples. The V gene is TRBV7-8, the J gene TRBJ2-7; maybe TRBD1 (6 bases). Here the CDR3 reads CASSLAHGTFSYEQYF. In DNA form, the CDR3 reads TGTGCCAGCAGCTTAGCGCACGGGACATTCTCCTACGAGCAGTACTTC.